This TCR beta chain was recovered during a study of CD8 T cells in Susac syndrome (dated by TCRdb to between 2017 and 2020). Context from the whole study: Among the sequenced Susac syndrome patients, 5 or 6 had clinically active disease and 8 or 9 were in clinical remission. Whether CD8+ T cell activation and differentiation in Susac syndrome was antigen driven was tested using repertoire sequencing. At the time of blood withdrawal, Susac syndrome patients were either therapy-naive, taking corticosteroids (with some also receiving IVIg), or on IVIg alone. What the authors observed across the whole study: In the CD4+ T cell repertoire of Susac syndrome patients, clonal expansion was not detected. The study acknowledged that relatively few individuals were included in the TCR sequencing and HLA analysis.

High-throughput TCR beta sequencing profiled peripheral blood CD8+ and CD4+ T cells from healthy donors, Susac syndrome patients and multiple sclerosis patients. Recently defined diagnostic criteria for definite or probable disease were met by the Susac syndrome patients. Bulk CD8+ and CD4+ T cells were purified by magnetic negative isolation, while CD8+ TEMRA cells were enriched using FACS. Blood was drawn into EDTA tubes, processed within 24 hours, and PBMCs were isolated by density gradient centrifugation. PBMCs intended for TCR sequencing were cryopreserved in liquid nitrogen and were subsequently thawed in a 37 degrees C water bath. The sorted or isolated CD4+, CD8+ and CD8+ TEMRA cells had a purity of 90% or higher. On this clonotype: Its antigen specificity is not known. Per-base qualities were not stored, and no clone one base away is much larger.

RNA was extracted using the RNeasy kit, and about 0.5 to 1 microgram was reverse transcribed with random hexamers. TCR beta CDR3 regions were amplified with the immunoSEQ multiplex PCR assay covering 54 Vbeta and 13 Jbeta segments. To correct PCR amplification bias, a synthetic template baseline was used for both primer optimization and computational correction. In the original analysis: Only productive sequences were kept, with reads annotated to V, D and J genes according to IMGT and analyzed in immunoSEQ Analyzer. Clonality was calculated as one minus the Shannon entropy normalized by log2 of the number of productive unique sequences. For each patient and control, public and private clones were evaluated within the 100 most prevalent clones. Susac-specific clones were defined as absent from healthy and MS cohorts, around 1,000 published viral clones and other ImmuneACCESS disease sequences. The public sequencing data were trimmed at Q25 with fastp and processed into clonotypes with MiXCR by TCRdb, which kept only in-frame beta chains. Identical CDR3 protein sequences are pooled into one entry, listed with their most common genes and DNA. TCRdb, rather than the study authors, made the V and J calls. Within this sample are 150,000 to 200,000 distinct CDR3 sequences, with 75% to 95% of them counted one time only. 0.085% to 0.1% of the sample lies in the top ten.

The source of this sequence is a human donor with Susac syndrome. Specimen: CD4+ T cells from PBMCs.

The encoded CDR3 is CASTSRGQGAHLDTGELFF. The DNA is as follows: TGTGCCAGCACCTCCCGGGGACAGGGGGCGCATTTGGACACCGGGGAGCTGTTTTTT. Recombination linked TRBV6-1 to TRBJ2-2; 12 middle bases align to TRBD1. The CDR3 numbers 19 residues from cysteine through phenylalanine. Only the CDR3 DNA stays, 57 bases, in frame from base 1. The germline V gene specifies MNHNS as CDR1 and SASEGT as CDR2. V is cut back by 7 bases and J by 3 bases, with 15 bases in the junction unmatched.